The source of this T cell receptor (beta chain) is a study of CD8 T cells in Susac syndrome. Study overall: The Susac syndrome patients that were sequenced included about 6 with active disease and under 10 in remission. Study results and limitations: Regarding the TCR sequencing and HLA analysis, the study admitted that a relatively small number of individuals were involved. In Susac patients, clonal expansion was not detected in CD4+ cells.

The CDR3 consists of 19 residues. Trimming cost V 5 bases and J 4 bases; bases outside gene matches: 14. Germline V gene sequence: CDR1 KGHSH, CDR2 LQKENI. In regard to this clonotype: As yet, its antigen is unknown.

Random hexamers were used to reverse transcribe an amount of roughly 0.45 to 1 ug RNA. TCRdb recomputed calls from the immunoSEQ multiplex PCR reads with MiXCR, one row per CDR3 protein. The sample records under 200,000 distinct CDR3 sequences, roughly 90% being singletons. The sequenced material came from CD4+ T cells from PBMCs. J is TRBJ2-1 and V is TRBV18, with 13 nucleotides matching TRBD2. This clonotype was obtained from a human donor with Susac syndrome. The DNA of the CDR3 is TGTGCCAGCTCAGGGAGACTCGGACTAGCGGGAGTAGAATACAATGAGCAGTTCTTC. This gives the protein CASSGRLGLAGVEYNEQFF. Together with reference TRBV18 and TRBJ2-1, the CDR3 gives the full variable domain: NAGVMQNPRHLVRRRGQEARLRCSPMKGHSHVYWYRQLPEEGLKFMVYLQKENIIDESGMPKERFSAEFPKEGPSILRIQQVVRGDSAAYFCASSGRLGLAGVEYNEQFFGPGTRLTVL.